These T cell receptor beta chains were read from a single sample in a study of somatic mutations in cytotoxic T cells in rheumatoid arthritis. Assay used: immunoSEQ multiplex PCR; TCRdb lists only in-frame clones, some missing. The sample lists 13,000 to 15,000 clones; around 76% were seen once. Sample: CD8+ T cells sorted from blood. All receptors derive from an adult with rheumatoid arthritis. Each CDR3 is given with its conserved first and last residue. A D gene is named only where the DNA matches it firmly. Some rows have no size entry. The others give once, few or many, or a class for an expanded clone.

d_call	v_call	j_call	clone_size	cdr3_nt	cdr3_aa
.	TRBV5-4	TRBJ2-3	.	TGTGCCAGCAGCTTGTCCACAGATACGCAGTATTTT	CASSLSTDTQYF
.	TRBV4-1	TRBJ2-3	.	TGCGCCAGCAGCCAAGTTGGCACAGATACGCAGTATTTT	CASSQVGTDTQYF
TRBD2	TRBV7-2	TRBJ2-5	.	TGTGCCAGCAGTCCTCGAGCGGGGTATGGAGAGACCCAGTACTTC	CASSPRAGYGETQYF
.	TRBV5-1	TRBJ1-1	.	TGCGCCAGCAGCTTATCGGTAGGGTATGAAGCTTTCTTT	CASSLSVGYEAFF
TRBD2	TRBV19	TRBJ2-2	few	TGTGCCAGTAGCTCCCGGACTAGCGGCATTAACACCGGGGAGCTGTTTTTT	CASSSRTSGINTGELFF
.	TRBV7-9	TRBJ2-5	once	TGTGCCAGCAGCAAAGCCTTCGGACTGGAAGAGACCCAGTACTTC	CASSKAFGLEETQYF
TRBD1	TRBV5-1	TRBJ1-4	.	TGCGCCAGCAGCTTCAGGACAGGAGAAAAACTGTTTTTT	CASSFRTGEKLFF
TRBD2	TRBV5-4	TRBJ2-1	.	TGTGCCAGCAGCTTGGTAGCGGGAGGGCCCCTGGGCAATGAGCAGTTCTTC	CASSLVAGGPLGNEQFF
TRBD1	TRBV29-1	TRBJ1-2	.	TGCAGCGTTGAGAATAACAGGGGTCGGGGCTACACCTTC	CSVENNRGRGYTF
.	TRBV4-1	TRBJ1-1	once	TGCGCCAGCAGCCCCTCCCGGGGGCAAACTGAAGCTTTCTTT	CASSPSRGQTEAFF
.	TRBV7-6	TRBJ2-7	once	TGTGCCAGCAGCTTAGAGTACGGGGTAGCCTACGAGCAGTACTTC	CASSLEYGVAYEQYF
TRBD1	TRBV9	TRBJ2-1	.	TGTGCCAGCAGCGTAGAGACAGGGTACTACAATGAGCAGTTCTTC	CASSVETGYYNEQFF
.	TRBV5-6	TRBJ1-2	.	TGTGCCAGCAGGTCGGGAGAGGATGGCTACACCTTC	CASRSGEDGYTF
.	TRBV7-2	TRBJ2-3	.	TGTGCCAGCAGTTATATTTCAGATACGCAGTATTTT	CASSYISDTQYF
TRBD1	TRBV7-9	TRBJ1-2	.	TGTGCCAGCAGCTTAGACAGGGGGCTAGTCGGTGGCTACACCTTC	CASSLDRGLVGGYTF
.	TRBV7-7	TRBJ1-4	.	TGTGCCAGCAGCTTAGAGGAGGGGGAAAAACTGTTTTTT	CASSLEEGEKLFF
.	TRBV7-8	TRBJ1-1	.	TGTGCCAGCAATCGAAGGGAAAACACTGAAGCTTTCTTT	CASNRRENTEAFF
TRBD1	TRBV7-9	TRBJ1-4	.	TGTGCCAGCAGCTCCGGACAGGGCAACATGTTTTTT	CASSSGQGNMFF
.	TRBV5-6	TRBJ2-5	.	TGTGCCAGCAGCTTGGCCCCCGTTAAGTACCAAGAGACCCAGTACTTC	CASSLAPVKYQETQYF
.	TRBV15	TRBJ1-1	.	TGTGCCACCAGCAGACAGTCCATGAACACTGAAGCTTTCTTT	CATSRQSMNTEAFF
TRBD2	TRBV6-6	TRBJ2-3	.	TGTGCCAGCAGTGTGACTAGCGGGAGGCGGTATACGCAGTATTTT	CASSVTSGRRYTQYF
.	TRBV7-9	TRBJ1-2	.	TGTGCCAGCGGCCCCCCGTCGTCCGGTCGAGGCTACACCTTC	CASGPPSSGRGYTF